Shown below are 15 T cell receptor beta chains from a single sample sequenced in a study of pediatric ulcerative colitis. TCRdb keeps only in-frame clones here, not all; method: immunoSEQ multiplex PCR. This sample yields 30,000 to 45,000 clones, of which around 78% are seen a single time; roughly 24% belongs to the top ten. Sample: blood. The receptor set was obtained from a girl between 5 and 17 years old with moderate ulcerative colitis.

The V gene is TRBV6-5, the J gene TRBJ2-5; 8 bases match TRBD2. CDR3 length: 16 amino acids. Germline V lookup: CDR1 MNHEY, CDR2 SVGAGI. V gave up 0 bases and J gave up 0 bases; unmatched junction bases: 3. The CDR3 region is CASSYSSSGYQETQYF. CDR3 nucleotides: TGTGCCAGCAGTTACTCGTCTAGCGGGTACCAAGAGACCCAGTACTTC.

The rearrangement links TRBV5-8 to TRBJ1-1; D remains unclear. The CDR3 length is 13 residues. Trimming shortened V by 0 bases and J by 0 bases, and 3 bases separated the two germline ends. CDR1 and CDR2 (germline): SGHTS, YDEGEE. The CDR3 is CASSLGVNTEAFF. For the CDR3, the DNA is TGTGCCAGCAGCTTGGGGGTGAACACTGAAGCTTTCTTT.

In this sample, this clone turned up once. The chain combines TRBV5-1 with TRBJ2-7; D may correspond to TRBD1 or TRBD2 (7 bases each). Per germline, CDR1 SGHRS and CDR2 YFSETQ. The V gene lost 4 bases and the J gene lost 4 bases, with 21 bases spanning the gap. The CDR3 length is 16 residues. CDR3 DNA sequence: TGCGCCAGCAGCCGCCGGGGGGACAGTCTCCTTTACGAGCAGTACTTC. It specifies CASSRRGDSLLYEQYF.

A few counts support this clone. This chain uses TRBV30 with TRBJ2-5; D unresolved. Germline V gives CDR1 GTSNPN, CDR2 SVGIG (reference sequence). The CDR3 runs 13 residues. Deletions cut 0 bases from V and 1 base from J, with 6 bases between. CDR3 DNA sequence: TGTGCCTGGAGTGTACGGGTCCAAGAGACCCAGTACTTC. This translates into CAWSVRVQETQYF.

V and J are TRBV28 and TRBJ2-7; D uncertain. Germline CDR1 and CDR2: MDHEN and SYDVKM. This CDR3 region has 15 residues. Trimming removed 6 bases from V and 2 bases from J, with 17 bases in between. CDR3 coding DNA: TGTGCCAGCAGGTCCGGCCCAACCTCTACCTACGAGCAGTACTTC. Translated, it gives CASRSGPTSTYEQYF.

This sequence joins TRBV11-3 and TRBJ2-3; no definite D call. In germline, CDR1 is SGHNT, CDR2 YENEEA. This CDR3 region has 12 residues. V dropped 3 bases and J dropped 6 bases, with 7 bases sitting between them. DNA of the CDR3: TGTGCCAGCAGCTTTACCCCGGATACGCAGTATTTT. This sequence encodes CASSFTPDTQYF.

The chain couples TRBV9 to TRBJ1-6; 9 positions match TRBD1. The V and J ends lost 5 bases and 10 bases, in that order; junction bases with no gene match: 7. This CDR3 is built from 14 residues. Germline lookup yields CDR1 SGDLS and CDR2 YYNGEE. CDR3: CASSRGQGRSPLHF. The CDR3 DNA is TGTGCCAGCAGTCGTGGACAGGGGCGCTCACCCCTCCACTTT.

The CDR3 DNA follows: TGTGCCTGGAGTGACCCCCAGGTAACGAACACCGGGGAGCTGTTTTTT. Encoded protein: CAWSDPQVTNTGELFF. This chain joins TRBV30 and TRBJ2-2; D call uncertain. Germline V lookup: CDR1 GTSNPN, CDR2 SVGIG (reference sequence). CDR3 length equals 16 residues. V was pared by 1 base and J by 0 bases, with 12 bases between.

The rearrangement joins TRBV13 to TRBJ1-1, with a possible D match to TRBD1 (5 bases). The germline gives CDR1 PRHDT, CDR2 FYEKMQ (reference sequence). This CDR3 contains 15 residues. V lost 4 bases and J lost 0, with 12 bases in between. As DNA, the CDR3 is TGTGCCAGCAGCTGGGGCTCCGTAATGAACACTGAAGCTTTCTTT. It yields the protein CASSWGSVMNTEAFF.

The chain recombines TRBV7-2 with TRBJ2-7; 10 positions match TRBD1. Germline trimming cut 2 bases from V and 7 bases from J; bases unmatched to any gene: 8. The germline CDR1 and CDR2 sequences are SGHTA and FQGNSA. This CDR3 spans 15 amino acids. CDR3 in amino acids: CASSLLGQGPWEQYF. DNA of the CDR3: TGTGCCAGCAGCTTATTGGGACAGGGGCCGTGGGAGCAGTACTTC.

This clone occurred a few times. J is TRBJ1-2 and V is TRBV4-1; weak D call: TRBD1 (5 bases). Trimming left V 3 bases short and J 5 bases short, with 10 bases between. The CDR3 is made up of 13 amino acids. Germline V CDR1 and CDR2: MGHRA, YSYEKL. The CDR3 nucleotides read TGCGCCAGCAGCCAGGCCCAGGGTTATGGCTACACCTTC. Translation: CASSQAQGYGYTF.

This clone occurred once. The J gene is TRBJ1-1, the V gene TRBV4-2; possible D gene TRBD1, 6 bases. Per germline, CDR1 LGHNA and CDR2 YNFKEQ. The CDR3 contains 15 residues. Trimming stripped 1 base from V and 1 base from J, with 10 bases between. CDR3 sequence (DNA): TGTGCCAGCAGCCAAGGCCCAGGGGAGAACACTGAAGCTTTCTTT. This codes for CASSQGPGENTEAFF.

The genes are TRBV9 and TRBJ1-1; D unresolved. The CDR3 spans 13 residues. V was trimmed by 3 bases and J by 0 bases, leaving 6 bases between them. Germline lookup yields CDR1 SGDLS and CDR2 YYNGEE. The CDR3 nucleotides are TGTGCCAGCAGCGCGGGAATGAACACTGAAGCTTTCTTT. Translating it yields CASSAGMNTEAFF.

The sample holds a few counts of this clone. This chain links TRBV28 with TRBJ1-2; maybe TRBD1 (6 bases). CDR3 length equals 14 residues. Trimming shortened V by 5 bases and J by 8 bases, and 18 bases separated the two germline ends. Germline assignment: CDR1 MDHEN and CDR2 SYDVKM. DNA for the CDR3: TGTGCCAGCAGTACTTCTGCGGGGGGCCGCGGCTACACCTTC. This gives the protein CASSTSAGGRGYTF.

This sequence joins TRBV18 and TRBJ2-1; 10 nucleotides line up with TRBD1. CDR1 and CDR2 (germline): KGHSH, LQKENI. The junction had 15 bases not matched to a gene; V was cut back by 3 bases and J by 10 bases. There are 17 residues in the CDR3. The CDR3: CASSPKIRQGALIEQFF. The DNA of the CDR3 is TGTGCCAGCTCACCCAAGATACGACAGGGGGCGTTAATCGAGCAGTTCTTC.